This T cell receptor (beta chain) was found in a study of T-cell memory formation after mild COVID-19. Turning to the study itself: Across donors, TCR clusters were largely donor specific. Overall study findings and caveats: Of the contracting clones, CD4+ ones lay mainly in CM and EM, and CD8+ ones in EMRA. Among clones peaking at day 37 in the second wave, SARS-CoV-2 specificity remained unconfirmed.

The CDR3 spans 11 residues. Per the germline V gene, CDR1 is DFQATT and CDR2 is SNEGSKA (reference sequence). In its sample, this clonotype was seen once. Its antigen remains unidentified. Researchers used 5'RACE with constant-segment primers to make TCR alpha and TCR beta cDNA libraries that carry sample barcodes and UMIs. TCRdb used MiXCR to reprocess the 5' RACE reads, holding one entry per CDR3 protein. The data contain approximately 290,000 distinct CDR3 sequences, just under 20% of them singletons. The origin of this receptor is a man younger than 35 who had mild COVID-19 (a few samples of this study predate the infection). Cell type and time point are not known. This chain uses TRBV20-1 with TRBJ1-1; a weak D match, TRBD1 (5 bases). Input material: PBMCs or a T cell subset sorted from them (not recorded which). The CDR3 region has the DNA TGCAGGGGGGAGGATAACACTGAAGCTTTCTTT. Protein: CRGEDNTEAFF.